The 8 T cell receptor beta chains below come from one sample, sequenced in a study of cytomegalovirus exposure and HLA in healthy donors. TCRdb's table, derived via immunoSEQ multiplex PCR, lists solely in-frame clones and lacks some. Of 150,000 to 180,000 clones listed, 70% to 90% are singletons. The sample comprised PBMCs. The receptors here all came from a man aged 18 to 29 in good health and CMV-seropositive.

The V and J genes are TRBV29-1 and TRBJ2-7, with D perhaps TRBD2 (5 bases). V was clipped by 2 bases and J by 2 bases, with 13 bases between them. The germline V gene has CDR1 SQVTM and CDR2 ANQGSEA. This CDR3 contains 14 residues. The CDR3 loop is CSVENGESAYEQYF. For the CDR3, the DNA is TGCAGCGTTGAAAACGGGGAATCCGCCTACGAGCAGTACTTC.

This clone was seen only a few times. The CDR3 region has the DNA TGTGCCAGCAGCCAAGATTTAAGAGGAATAATGAACACTGAAGCTTTCTTT. Translation: CASSQDLRGIMNTEAFF. The rearrangement uses TRBV4-2 and TRBJ1-1, with D unresolved. The germline gives CDR1 LGHNA, CDR2 YNFKEQ. This CDR3 spans 17 amino acids. V was shortened by 0 bases and J by 0 bases, with 14 bases between the two germline ends.

This clone was picked up one time. The CDR3 bases are TGTGCCAGTAGTATCGGAGGTGGGGGCCCTGAAGCTTTCTTT. It encodes CASSIGGGGPEAFF. The chain combines TRBV19 with TRBJ1-1; D may be TRBD1 (6 bases). This CDR3 contains 14 residues. The V gene lost 3 bases and the J gene lost 6 bases, with 14 bases spanning the gap. The germline gives CDR1 LNHDA, CDR2 SQIVND (reference sequence).

This sequence joins TRBV4-1 and TRBJ1-1, with D possibly matching TRBD1 (5 bases). With 4 bases removed from V and 6 bases from J, the gap between germline ends came to 21 bases. From germline, CDR1 is MGHRA and CDR2 YSYEKL. This CDR3 comprises 16 residues. The CDR3 protein is CASSPSAQASLSEAFF. The CDR3 DNA sequence: TGCGCCAGCAGCCCCTCAGCACAGGCTAGTCTCTCTGAAGCTTTCTTT.

The chain uses TRBV10-3 and TRBJ1-2, with 9 bases identical to TRBD1. The CDR3 extends over 13 amino acids. Germline CDR1 reads ENHRY; CDR2 reads SYGVKD. Losses at the gene ends were 10 bases for V and 5 bases for J; bases not matched to a gene: 8. The CDR3 DNA is TGTGCCAGCTGGATGACAGGGGGGTATGGCTACACCTTC. Amino acids: CASWMTGGYGYTF.

V is TRBV5-6 and J is TRBJ2-1; 7 nucleotides align to TRBD1. From germline, CDR1 is SGHDT and CDR2 YYEEEE. V was pared by 0 bases and J by 7 bases, with 7 bases of the junction left unmatched. This CDR3 is 15 amino acids long. Written as DNA, the CDR3 is TGTGCCAGCAGCTTGGGGGCAGGGGGTCTAAATGAGCAGTTCTTC. This translates into CASSLGAGGLNEQFF.

CDR3 nucleotides: TGTGCCAGCAGTACAGGGCCCGCCAGTAATCAGCCCCAGCATTTT. This gives the protein CASSTGPASNQPQHF. The chain has TRBV7-9 and TRBJ1-5; D perhaps matches TRBD1 (6 bases). V was cut by 6 bases and J by 4 bases, with 16 bases left in between. Germline CDR1 is SEHNR and CDR2 is FQNEAQ (reference sequence). The CDR3 loop spans 15 amino acids.

DNA of the CDR3: TGCGCCAGCAGCTTGGGGCCCACAGGGGGCAATCAGCCCCAGCATTTT. Translation: CASSLGPTGGNQPQHF. This sequence joins TRBV5-1 and TRBJ1-5, with TRBD1 matching over 7 bases. CDR1 SGHRS and CDR2 YFSETQ come from the germline V gene. The CDR3 runs to 16 residues. J gave up 2 bases and V 0 bases, and 5 bases lay outside the gene matches. Together with reference TRBV5-1 and TRBJ1-5, the CDR3 gives the full variable domain: KAGVTQTPRYLIKTRGQQVTLSCSPISGHRSVSWYQQTPGQGLQFLFEYFSETQRNKGNFPGRFSGRQFSNSRSEMNVSTLELGDSALYLCASSLGPTGGNQPQHFGDGTRLSIL.